Listed below are T cell receptor beta chains from one sample, sequenced in a study of blood T cell repertoires in COVID-19. The assay was immunoSEQ multiplex PCR, and TCRdb's table has in-frame clones only and misses some. This sample carries about 210,000 clones, approximately 80% of them seen once, and the ten largest clones take roughly 13%. The sample consisted of peripheral blood. The receptors shown here come from a human donor in a cohort sampled during active COVID-19. Each CDR3 is given without its conserved first and last residue. The D gene is left open where the match is weak. Only some rows state a clone size, as once, few, many or a class for expanded clones.

>TRBV7-3|NA|NA
ASSANWDFHTEAF
>TRBV27|NA|NA
ASSLYGQGWNNSPLH
>TRBV9|NA|TRBD2
ASSVGPSGSYNEQF
>TRBV6-5|NA|TRBD1
ASTGQGNGYT
>TRBV25-1|NA|TRBD1
ASSAMTGWDNVLT
>TRBV5-1|NA|NA
ASSSQGGQETQY
>TRBV11-2|NA|TRBD1
ASSLGVGQGVETQY
>TRBV27|NA|TRBD1
ASAHRGNTEAF
>TRBV5-5|NA|TRBD1
ASSLRGTGGFGEQY
>TRBV24-1|NA|NA
ATSDKSRTGGNTIY
>TRBV7-2|NA|TRBD2
ASSFTSGENYEQY
>TRBV6-4|NA|TRBD1
ASSDPPGQPRTDTQY
>TRBV5-1|few|TRBD1
ASSFDRVGTGELF
>TRBV3-1/TRBV3-2|NA|NA
ASSQVSPNSYEQY
>TRBV5-1|NA|NA
ASSLGGHLNTEAF
>TRBV30|NA|TRBD1
AWSDRGFGRMSNTEAF
>TRBV11-3|NA|TRBD1
ASSLAVGQGGEQF
>TRBV2|NA|NA
ASSRGLGEADTQY
>TRBV10-1|NA|NA
ASRAKNRAPGGYT
>TRBV10-3|NA|TRBD2
AVTGGTDTQY
>TRBV11-2|NA|TRBD1
ASSPTGTDSGANVLT
>TRBV5-5|NA|NA
ASSFRTDSGNTIY
>TRBV5-1|NA|NA
ASRLGLEANYGYT
>TRBV5-4|NA|NA
ASSPGGYTEAF
>TRBV25-1|once|NA
AGSDNSGTTYNEQF
>TRBV2|NA|TRBD1
ASSGQGTGELF
>TRBV24-1|NA|TRBD2
ATSDLRSGGTREQF